The clone carrying this TCR beta chain was counted between two and nine times. What it binds is not known. The data were taken from a study of beta chain features in type 1 diabetes. From germline, CDR1 is LGHNA and CDR2 YNFKEQ. V shed 0 bases and J shed 4 bases, with 16 bases lying between them. This CDR3 is 17 amino acids long. Expressed TCRB transcripts were sequenced, since all the RNA that had been isolated was reverse transcribed. Samples of naive, central memory and regulatory T cells yielded a mean of about 3.57 million reads. Method: immunoSEQ multiplex PCR; TCRdb's copy keeps in-frame clones and lacks some. The sample records a few hundred thousand clones, around 9.6% being singletons. Markers CD45RO/CCR7/CD25/CD127/CD95/CD27 served to sort CD4+ naive, central memory, regulatory and stem cell-like memory cells. Study conclusions and caveats: Fewer insertions but more deletions were seen at VDJ junctions in type 1 diabetes patients. Patients with Type 1 diabetes showed moderately but significantly shorter TCRB CDR3s in all four CD4+ subsets. Relative to healthy donors, patients appeared to have naive, central memory and Treg TCRB repertoires that were more similar.

The chain employs TRBV4-2 and TRBJ1-5, with D hard to call. Source material: central memory CD4+ T cells from blood. This TCR was recovered from a man aged 25-45 years with type 1 diabetes. CDR3 coding DNA: TGTGCCAGCAGCCAAGATGGCGGACCGACCGCGAATCAGCCCCAGCATTTT. It specifies CASSQDGGPTANQPQHF.